These 4 T cell receptor beta chains were sequenced from one sample in a study of T cells in Graves' hyperthyroidism and ophthalmopathy. TCR beta CDR3 sequences were amplified from RNA transcripts. RT-PCR in the first round (using the HTBI primer set) targeted the TCR CDR3. TCRdb processed the multiplex PCR reads anew with MiXCR; each CDR3 protein has one entry. The sample records around 370,000 distinct CDR3 sequences, around 18% being singletons. The source material was blood. The receptors were sampled from a man younger than 35 with Graves' ophthalmopathy.

Notes on this clonotype: Being one base from a much bigger clone, this may be a read error. This chain links TRBV10-3 with TRBJ1-5, with 8 positions matching TRBD1. This CDR3 comprises 13 residues. Germline-derived CDR1 and CDR2 are ENHRY and SYGVKD. After removal of 6 bases from V and 7 bases from J, the junction contained 5 bases not matched to a gene. CDR3 sequence reads: CAIRTGGGQPQHF. CDR3 DNA sequence: TGTGCCATCAGAACAGGGGGGGGGCAGCCCCAGCATTTT.

This clonotype was counted at least ten times. This sequence joins TRBV7-8 and TRBJ1-2; 10 bases match TRBD1. The ends lost 4 bases at V and 8 bases at J; junction bases unmatched: 13. The CDR3 totals 16 residues. Germline V gene data show CDR1 as SGHVS and CDR2 as FQNEAQ. The DNA of the CDR3 is TGTGCCAGCAGCTCCTCAAGGACAGGGGGAATGTGGGGCTACACCTTC. Protein: CASSSSRTGGMWGYTF.

This chain links TRBV12-3 or TRBV12-4 with TRBJ2-3, with a weak D call TRBD2 (6 bases). CDR3 size: 16 residues. V dropped 6 bases and J dropped 1 base, with 17 bases sitting between them. CDR3: CASSVDGGLGTDTQYF. DNA for the CDR3: TGTGCCAGCAGCGTAGACGGGGGACTCGGCACAGATACGCAGTATTTT.

This rearrangement joins TRBV12-3 or TRBV12-4 to TRBJ2-1; 10 bases agree with TRBD2. This CDR3 contains 16 residues. V was clipped by 1 base and J by 13 bases; unmatched bases: 13. CDR3 bases: TGTGCCAGCAGTTTAGAACTAGCGGGGACTCAAGAGACCCAGTTCTTC. Translating it yields CASSLELAGTQETQFF.